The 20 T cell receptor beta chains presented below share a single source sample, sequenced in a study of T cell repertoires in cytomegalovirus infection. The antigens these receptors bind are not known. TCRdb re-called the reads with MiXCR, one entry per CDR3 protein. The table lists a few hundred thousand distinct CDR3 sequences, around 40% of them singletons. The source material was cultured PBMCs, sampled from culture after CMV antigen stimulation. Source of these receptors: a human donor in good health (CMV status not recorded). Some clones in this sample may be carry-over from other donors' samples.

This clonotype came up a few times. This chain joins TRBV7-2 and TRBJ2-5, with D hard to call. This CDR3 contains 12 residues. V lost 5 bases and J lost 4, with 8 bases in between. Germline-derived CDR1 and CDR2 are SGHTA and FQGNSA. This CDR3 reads CASSPYGETQYF. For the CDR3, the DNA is TGTGCCAGCAGCCCCTACGGAGAGACCCAGTACTTC.

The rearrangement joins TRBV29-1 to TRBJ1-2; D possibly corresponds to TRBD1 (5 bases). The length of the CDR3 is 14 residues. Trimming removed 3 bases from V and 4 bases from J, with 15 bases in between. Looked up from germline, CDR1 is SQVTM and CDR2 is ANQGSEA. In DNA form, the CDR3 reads TGCAGCGTTGAGGAGGACGAGGGGATCTATGGCTACACCTTC. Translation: CSVEEDEGIYGYTF.

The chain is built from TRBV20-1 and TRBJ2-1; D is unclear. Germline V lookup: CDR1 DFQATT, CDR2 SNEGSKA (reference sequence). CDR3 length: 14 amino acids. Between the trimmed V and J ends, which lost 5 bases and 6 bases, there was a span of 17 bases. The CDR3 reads CSAHPPAMVNEQFF. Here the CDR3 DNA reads TGCAGTGCTCACCCCCCCGCCATGGTCAATGAGCAGTTCTTC.

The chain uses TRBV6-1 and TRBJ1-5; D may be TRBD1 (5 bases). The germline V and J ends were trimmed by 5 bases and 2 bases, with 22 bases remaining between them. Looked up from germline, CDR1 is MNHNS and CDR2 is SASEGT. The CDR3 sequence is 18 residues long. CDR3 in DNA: TGTGCCAGCAGTTACCCACGTACCGGGGGTTCTGGCAATCAGCCCCAGCATTTT. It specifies CASSYPRTGGSGNQPQHF.

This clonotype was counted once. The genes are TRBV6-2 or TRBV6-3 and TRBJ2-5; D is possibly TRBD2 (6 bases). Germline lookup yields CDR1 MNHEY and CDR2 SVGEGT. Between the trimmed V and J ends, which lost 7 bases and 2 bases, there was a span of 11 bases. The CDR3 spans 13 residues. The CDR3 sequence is CASMGGVQETQYF. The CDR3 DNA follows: TGTGCCAGCATGGGAGGAGTTCAAGAGACCCAGTACTTC.

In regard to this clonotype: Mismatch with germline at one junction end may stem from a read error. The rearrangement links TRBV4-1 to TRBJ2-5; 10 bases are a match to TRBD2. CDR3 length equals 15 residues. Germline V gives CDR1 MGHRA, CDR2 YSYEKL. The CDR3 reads CASSPERGGRETQYF. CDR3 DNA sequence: TGTGCCAGCAGCCCCGAGCGGGGGGGCCGTGAGACCCAGTACTTC.

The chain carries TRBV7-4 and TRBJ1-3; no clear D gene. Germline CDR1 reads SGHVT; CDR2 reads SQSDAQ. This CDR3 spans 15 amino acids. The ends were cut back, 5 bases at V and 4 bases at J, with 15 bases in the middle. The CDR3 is CASSPLPLRGNTIYF. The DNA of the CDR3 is TGTGCCAGCAGCCCCCTGCCTCTCAGAGGAAACACCATATATTTT.

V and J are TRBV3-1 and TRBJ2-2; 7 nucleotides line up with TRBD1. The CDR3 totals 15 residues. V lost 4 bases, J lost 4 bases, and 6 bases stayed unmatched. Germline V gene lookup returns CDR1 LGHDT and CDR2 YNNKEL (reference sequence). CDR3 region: CASSRTGDVTGELFF. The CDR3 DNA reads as TGTGCCAGCAGCCGGACAGGCGATGTCACCGGGGAGCTGTTTTTT.

The CDR3 protein is CASSGTGAVGYTF. The CDR3 DNA follows: TGTGCCAGCAGTGGAACAGGGGCGGTTGGCTACACCTTC. The rearrangement links TRBV6-2 or TRBV6-3 to TRBJ1-2; 7 nucleotides align to TRBD1. The CDR3 runs 13 residues. Germline loops: CDR1 MNHEY, CDR2 SVGEGT. Losses at the gene ends were 5 bases for V and 7 bases for J; bases not matched to a gene: 7.

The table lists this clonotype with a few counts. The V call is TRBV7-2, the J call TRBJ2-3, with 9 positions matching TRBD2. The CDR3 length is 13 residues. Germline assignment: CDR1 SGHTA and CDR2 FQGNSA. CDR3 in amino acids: CAEGGRASDTQYF. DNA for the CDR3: TGTGCTGAGGGCGGGAGGGCGTCAGATACGCAGTATTTT.

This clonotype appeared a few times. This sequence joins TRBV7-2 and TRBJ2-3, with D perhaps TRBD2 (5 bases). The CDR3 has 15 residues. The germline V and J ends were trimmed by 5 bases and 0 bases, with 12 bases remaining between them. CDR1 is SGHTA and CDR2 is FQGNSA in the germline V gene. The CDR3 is CASSPDWMSTDTQYF. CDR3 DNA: TGTGCCAGCAGCCCGGACTGGATGAGCACAGATACGCAGTATTTT.

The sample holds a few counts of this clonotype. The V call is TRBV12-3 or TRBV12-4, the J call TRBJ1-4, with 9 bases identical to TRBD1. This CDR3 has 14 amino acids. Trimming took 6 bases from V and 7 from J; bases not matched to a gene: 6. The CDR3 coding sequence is TGTGCCAGCAGCCGACAGGGGGGAGGTGAAAAACTGTTTTTT. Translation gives CASSRQGGGEKLFF.

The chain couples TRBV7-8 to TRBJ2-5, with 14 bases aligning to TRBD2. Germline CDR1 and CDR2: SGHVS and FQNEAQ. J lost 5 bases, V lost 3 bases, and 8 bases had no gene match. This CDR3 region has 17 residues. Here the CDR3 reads CASSLARLAGGRETQYF. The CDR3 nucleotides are TGTGCCAGCAGCTTGGCTCGACTAGCGGGAGGGCGGGAGACCCAGTACTTC.

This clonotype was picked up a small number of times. The CDR3 region has the DNA TGTGCCAGCACCCCCGAAGTAGCGGCAACCTACGAGCAGTACTTC. Protein sequence: CASTPEVAATYEQYF. V and J are TRBV7-9 and TRBJ2-7; the D gene is possibly TRBD2 (6 bases). Germline V gene data show CDR1 as SEHNR and CDR2 as FQNEAQ (reference sequence). V lost 7 bases and J 2 bases, leaving 18 bases between the germline ends. There are 15 residues in the CDR3.

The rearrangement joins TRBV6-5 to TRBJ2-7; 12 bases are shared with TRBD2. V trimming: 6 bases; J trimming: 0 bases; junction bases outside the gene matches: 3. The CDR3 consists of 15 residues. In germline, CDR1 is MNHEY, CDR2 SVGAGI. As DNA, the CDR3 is TGTGCCAGCAGGATGACTAGCGGGAGCTCCTACGAGCAGTACTTC. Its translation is CASRMTSGSSYEQYF.

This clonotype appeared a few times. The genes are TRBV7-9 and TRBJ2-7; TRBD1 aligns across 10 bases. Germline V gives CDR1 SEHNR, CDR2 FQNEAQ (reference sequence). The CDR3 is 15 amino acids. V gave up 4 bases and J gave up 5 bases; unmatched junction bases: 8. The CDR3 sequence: CASSWGDRGGDEQYF. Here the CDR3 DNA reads TGTGCCAGCAGCTGGGGGGACAGGGGCGGCGACGAGCAGTACTTC.

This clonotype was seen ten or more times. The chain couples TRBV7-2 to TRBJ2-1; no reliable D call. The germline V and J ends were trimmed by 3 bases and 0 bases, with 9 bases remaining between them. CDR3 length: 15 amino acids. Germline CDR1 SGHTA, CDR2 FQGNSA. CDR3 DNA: TGTGCCAGCAGCTTTTGGCAGAGCTCCTACAATGAGCAGTTCTTC. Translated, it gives CASSFWQSSYNEQFF.

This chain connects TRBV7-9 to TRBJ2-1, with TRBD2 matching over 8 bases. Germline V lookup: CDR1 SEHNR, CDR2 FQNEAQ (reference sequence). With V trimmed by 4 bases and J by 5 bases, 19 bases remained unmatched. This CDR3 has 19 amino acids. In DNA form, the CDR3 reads TGTGCCAGCAGCTCTATACTGGGTGCAGCGGGAGTCCCCGACAATGAGCAGTTCTTC. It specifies CASSSILGAAGVPDNEQFF.

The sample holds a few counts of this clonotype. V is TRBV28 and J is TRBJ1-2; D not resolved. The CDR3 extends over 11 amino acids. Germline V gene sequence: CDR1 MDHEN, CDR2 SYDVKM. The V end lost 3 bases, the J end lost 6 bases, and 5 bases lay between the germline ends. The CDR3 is CASSFRDGYTF. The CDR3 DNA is TGTGCCAGCAGTTTTAGGGATGGCTACACCTTC.

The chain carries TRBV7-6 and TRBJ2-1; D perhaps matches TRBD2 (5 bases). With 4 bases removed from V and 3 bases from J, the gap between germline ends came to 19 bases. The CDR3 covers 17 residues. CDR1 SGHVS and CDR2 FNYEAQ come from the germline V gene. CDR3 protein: CASSSRGPQRYYNEQFF. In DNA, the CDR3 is TGTGCCAGCAGCTCCCGGGGTCCCCAGCGGTACTACAATGAGCAGTTCTTC.